Following are 6 T cell receptor beta chains from one sample sequenced in a study of T-cell reconstitution after alpha-beta-depleted transplantation in children. For TCRbeta, the library was prepared with unique molecular identifiers. TCRdb re-derived calls from the PCR reads in MiXCR, one entry per CDR3 protein. The sample contains fewer than 700,000 distinct CDR3 sequences, 10% to 15% of which appear only once. The sequenced sample was PBMCs, mostly from graft donor cells, obtained 360 days after TCRalphabeta/CD19-depleted stem cell transplant. All receptors derive from a male patient aged 5 to 17 who had a stem cell transplant for acute myeloid leukemia, so the T cells may come from the graft donor.

The rearrangement uses TRBV24-1 and TRBJ2-3; D unclear. V lost 0 bases and J lost 3, with 6 bases in between. Germline CDR1 reads KGHDR; CDR2 reads SFDVKD. This CDR3 is built from 14 residues. The CDR3 coding sequence is TGTGCCACCAGTGATTTGCCCGCGACAGATACGCAGTATTTT. Encoded protein: CATSDLPATDTQYF.

The V gene is TRBV30, the J gene TRBJ2-7; TRBD1 matches at 8 bases. Germline values: CDR1 GTSNPN, CDR2 SVGIG (reference sequence). J gave up 2 bases and V 4 bases, and 4 bases lay outside the gene matches. The CDR3 runs 13 residues. The CDR3 spells CAWMQGAPYEQYF. CDR3 in DNA: TGTGCCTGGATGCAGGGGGCCCCCTACGAGCAGTACTTC.

The chain employs TRBV5-6 and TRBJ2-7, with 8 bases fitting TRBD2. Germline assignment: CDR1 SGHDT and CDR2 YYEEEE. The CDR3 has 15 amino acids. V shed 0 bases, J shed 7 bases, and the junction held 9 bases outside the gene matches. The CDR3, as DNA: TGTGCCAGCAGCTTGGCCCCCAGCGGGAGAGTGGAGCAGTACTTC. Translating gives CASSLAPSGRVEQYF.

This clonotype has at least ten counts. The rearrangement joins TRBV12-3 or TRBV12-4 to TRBJ2-2; D unclear. V was cut by 4 bases and J by 0 bases, with 12 bases left in between. This CDR3 has 16 residues. This CDR3 reads CASSSDNDPNTGELFF. The CDR3 DNA reads as TGTGCCAGCAGTTCTGACAACGACCCGAACACCGGGGAGCTGTTTTTT.

Many counts were recorded for this clonotype. The chain recombines TRBV25-1 with TRBJ2-5; no clear D. Germline values: CDR1 MGHDK, CDR2 SYGVNS. The CDR3 covers 14 residues. Trimming took off 5 bases at V and 5 bases at J, with 15 bases between the two ends. DNA of the CDR3: TGTGCCAGCAGTCGCCAAGATCACAGCGAGACCCAGTACTTC. Translating it yields CASSRQDHSETQYF.

V and J are TRBV6-1 and TRBJ2-5; tentatively, D is TRBD1 (6 bases). Germline V CDR1 and CDR2: MNHNS, SASEGT. This CDR3 is 14 amino acids long. Trimming took off 7 bases at V and 3 bases at J, with 15 bases between the two ends. The CDR3 coding sequence is TGTGCCAGCACTCCATCAAGGGGGAAAGAGACCCAGTACTTC. Protein product: CASTPSRGKETQYF.